This is a list of T cell receptor beta chains from one sample in a study of shared clonotypes between healthy human individuals. Measured with immunoSEQ multiplex PCR; TCRdb has only the in-frame clones, and not every one. The sample records about 600,000 clones, just under 97% being singletons. Input material: naive CD8+ T cells sorted from blood. These receptors came from a woman aged 25 to 39 in good health. Each CDR3 is given with its conserved first and last residue. The D gene is left open where the match is weak. Size is omitted from some rows. Given values are once, few, many or a class for expanded clones.

TRBJ2-7,TRBV9,.,.,TGTGCCAGCAGCGTAGGGGGCGGGAACTCCTACGAGCAGTACTTC,CASSVGGGNSYEQYF
TRBJ2-7,TRBV27,.,.,TGTGCCAGCAGCTCAGGGGCCTACGAGCAGTACTTC,CASSSGAYEQYF
TRBJ2-7,TRBV11-2,TRBD2,.,TGTGCCAGCAGCTTATGGATTTTGGGACTAGACTACGAGCAGTACTTC,CASSLWILGLDYEQYF
TRBJ1-2,TRBV5-8,.,.,TGTGCCAGCAGCCCCTGGGGGGAAAAGGAGACTTTCGTTAACTATGGCTACACCTTC,CASSPWGEKETFVNYGYTF
TRBJ1-5,TRBV4-1,.,few,TGCGCCAGCAGCCCCTATGGCGGGAGCAATCAGCCCCAGCATTTT,CASSPYGGSNQPQHF
TRBJ2-7,TRBV4-1,.,.,TGCGCCAGCAGCCAAGATCCGGGCCGGTCGGGCGAGCAGTACTTC,CASSQDPGRSGEQYF
TRBJ1-1,TRBV27,TRBD1,.,TGTGCCAGCAGTACCCAGGGGGCCTGGACTGAAGCTTTCTTT,CASSTQGAWTEAFF
TRBJ2-3,TRBV27,TRBD1,.,TGTGCCAGCAGTTCAGGGGGAGAGACGGATACGCAGTATTTT,CASSSGGETDTQYF
TRBJ2-5,TRBV28,.,.,TGTGCCAGCAGTTTAGCGGTAGTGGGGGAGACCCAGTACTTC,CASSLAVVGETQYF
TRBJ2-3,TRBV29-1,.,.,TGCAGCGTTGTACTTGTGCGAGGGGAAATCACAGATACGCAGTATTTT,CSVVLVRGEITDTQYF
TRBJ1-1,TRBV4-1,.,.,TGCGCCAGCAGCCAATTTTCGGGGACCACTGAAGCTTTCTTT,CASSQFSGTTEAFF
TRBJ2-7,TRBV4-2,TRBD1,.,TGTGCCAGCAGCCAAGAGAGGGACAGAGGAACCTACGAGCAGTACTTC,CASSQERDRGTYEQYF
TRBJ1-3,TRBV19,.,.,TGTGCCAGTAGTATTTTCGAAGGGGCCGCCGCTGGAAACACCATATATTTT,CASSIFEGAAAGNTIYF
TRBJ2-7,TRBV25-1,.,.,TGTGCCGTAGGAACGACGGGGGAGATGCTCTACGAGCAGTACTTC,CAVGTTGEMLYEQYF
TRBJ2-7,TRBV28,.,.,TGTGCCAGCAAGGGTCGCTATTACTACGAGCAGTACTTC,CASKGRYYYEQYF
TRBJ1-2,TRBV2,TRBD1,.,TGTGCCAGCAGTGGACAGGGCTACTATGGCTACACCTTC,CASSGQGYYGYTF
TRBJ1-5,TRBV5-5,.,few,TGTGCCAGCAGCTTGGGACAATCCCAGCCCCAGCATTTT,CASSLGQSQPQHF
TRBJ1-5,TRBV28,.,.,TGTGCCAGCAGTTTACAGGGAATGGGCAATCAGCCCCAGCATTTT,CASSLQGMGNQPQHF